Reported below is one T cell receptor (beta chain). Its antigen is currently unknown. Trimming cost V 2 bases and J 5 bases, with 15 bases left between them. The germline V gene encodes CDR1 MGHRA and CDR2 YSYEKL. The CDR3 sequence is 16 residues long. TCRdb keeps only in-frame clones here, not all; method: immunoSEQ multiplex PCR. The table lists around 100,000 clones, roughly 85% of them singletons, with just under 3% in the top ten. The sample comes from a study of T cell responses to AZD1222 COVID-19 vaccine. Across the study: The study pooled second doses at about 4 or about 12 weeks. Study-wide findings and caveats: Spike regions recognized by vaccine-associated CD4 TCRs spanned the protein, led by 160-218 and 743-854.

The clonotype originates from an adult in good health. This chain connects TRBV4-1 to TRBJ1-4, with a possible D match to TRBD1 (6 bases). Material: peripheral blood, obtained on day 0 of AZD1222 vaccination. In nucleotides, the CDR3 is TGCGCCAGCAGCCAAAGTGGAGGCAGGGGAAATGAAAAACTGTTTTTT. This gives the protein CASSQSGGRGNEKLFF.